This T cell receptor beta chain was obtained from a study of T cells in Graves' hyperthyroidism and ophthalmopathy. In this sample, this clonotype turned up many times. The CDR3 length is 14 residues. V shed 2 bases and J shed 1 base, with 6 bases lying between them. RNA transcripts gave rise to amplified TCR beta CDR3 regions. Primed by the HTBI set, a first-round RT-PCR was run on the TCR CDR3. TCRdb recomputed calls from the multiplex PCR reads with MiXCR, one row per CDR3 protein. The table includes roughly 380,000 distinct CDR3 sequences, 15% to 20% detected once. This rearrangement joins TRBV12-3 or TRBV12-4 to TRBJ1-5, with a possible D match to TRBD1 (5 bases). What was sequenced was blood. This TCR was recovered from a woman aged 40 to 50 with Graves' ophthalmopathy. The CDR3 spells CASSLWGSNQPQHF. Written as DNA, the CDR3 is TGTGCCAGCAGTTTATGGGGGAGCAATCAGCCCCAGCATTTT.